A selection of T cell receptor beta chains follows, all from one sample in a study of shared clonotypes between healthy human individuals. This table comes from immunoSEQ multiplex PCR, and its TCRdb copy is limited to in-frame clones, with some not included. The sample yields about 1.5 million clones, 95% to 99% seen once. Sequenced sample: naive CD4+ T cells sorted from blood. The receptors come from a man aged 25 to 40 in good health. Each CDR3 is given with its conserved first and last residue. D genes are given only for firm matches. The listing skips clone size in some rows; elsewhere it reads once, few, many or a size class.

.	TRBJ1-5	.	TRBV19	CASSITGLSNQPQHF	TGTGCCAGTAGTATCACAGGGTTGAGCAATCAGCCCCAGCATTTT
.	TRBJ2-6	.	TRBV7-9	CASSFEPRGANVLTF	TGTGCCAGCAGCTTCGAGCCTAGGGGGGCCAACGTCCTGACTTTC
.	TRBJ1-1	.	TRBV28	CASSSPKQGVRAFF	TGTGCCAGCAGTTCACCCAAACAGGGAGTTCGGGCTTTCTTT
.	TRBJ2-3	.	TRBV16	CASSQVGRDTQYF	TGTGCCAGCAGCCAAGTAGGGCGGGATACGCAGTATTTT
.	TRBJ2-7	few	TRBV11-2	CASSLGVYEQYF	TGTGCCAGCAGCTTAGGGGTCTACGAGCAGTACTTC
.	TRBJ2-6	.	TRBV5-1	CASSLGTSGANVLTF	TGCGCCAGCAGCTTGGGGACCTCTGGGGCCAACGTCCTGACTTTC
.	TRBJ1-2	.	TRBV25-1	CASSEWGTVGTNGYTF	TGTGCCAGCAGTGAATGGGGGACCGTCGGGACAAATGGCTACACCTTC
TRBD2	TRBJ2-1	.	TRBV18	CASSAGTSGYNEQFF	TGTGCCAGCTCAGCAGGGACTAGCGGTTACAATGAGCAGTTCTTC
.	TRBJ1-4	.	TRBV5-1	CASSLNSAGNEKLFF	TGCGCCAGCAGCTTAAACAGCGCTGGTAATGAAAAACTGTTTTTT
TRBD2	TRBJ2-2	.	TRBV5-6	CASSLPGLVYTGELFF	TGTGCCAGCAGCTTGCCGGGACTAGTTTACACCGGGGAGCTGTTTTTT
TRBD1	TRBJ2-7	.	TRBV28	CASSRETGRQQYF	TGTGCCAGCAGTAGAGAGACAGGGCGACAGCAGTACTTC
.	TRBJ1-4	.	TRBV29-1	CSVGTGHNEKLFF	TGCAGCGTTGGTACAGGCCATAATGAAAAACTGTTTTTT
TRBD1	TRBJ2-1	.	TRBV28	CASSLFGTGLISSYNEQFF	TGTGCCAGCAGTTTATTTGGGACAGGCCTCATTAGCTCCTACAATGAGCAGTTCTTC
TRBD1	TRBJ2-7	.	TRBV28	CASSFHLRDSHYEQYF	TGTGCCAGCAGTTTCCACCTCCGGGACAGTCACTACGAGCAGTACTTC
.	TRBJ1-1	.	TRBV10-2	CASRRPENTEAFF	TGCGCCAGCCGACGGCCAGAGAACACTGAAGCTTTCTTT
TRBD1	TRBJ1-5	.	TRBV18	CASSPPGTGTGNQPQHF	TGTGCCAGCTCACCACCGGGGACAGGGACGGGCAATCAGCCCCAGCATTTT
TRBD2	TRBJ2-1	.	TRBV5-1	CASSLARREGLNEQFF	TGCGCCAGCAGCTTGGCTAGGCGGGAGGGCCTGAATGAGCAGTTCTTC
.	TRBJ2-1	.	TRBV11-3	CASSSSGWAEQFF	TGTGCCAGCAGTTCGTCAGGGTGGGCTGAGCAGTTCTTC
.	TRBJ2-1	.	TRBV2	CASKYGRNNEQFF	TGTGCCAGCAAGTACGGCAGGAATAATGAGCAGTTCTTC
.	TRBJ2-3	.	TRBV6-6	CASCLRFTDTQYF	TGTGCCAGCTGCTTGCGGTTCACAGATACGCAGTATTTT
.	TRBJ1-3	.	TRBV9	CASSVEALSGNTIYF	TGTGCCAGCAGCGTAGAAGCCCTCTCTGGAAACACCATATATTTT
.	TRBJ1-5	.	TRBV2	CASSEWQGSGQPQHF	TGTGCCAGCAGTGAGTGGCAGGGTAGCGGTCAGCCCCAGCATTTT
TRBD1	TRBJ1-1	.	TRBV10-1	CASTQGWNTEAFF	TGCGCCAGCACACAGGGGTGGAACACTGAAGCTTTCTTT
.	TRBJ2-5	.	TRBV5-1	CASSRGSQETQYF	TGCGCCAGCAGCCGAGGGAGCCAAGAGACCCAGTACTTC
TRBD1	TRBJ2-7	.	TRBV6-1	CASRRQGFYEQYF	TGTGCCAGCAGGCGACAGGGGTTCTACGAGCAGTACTTC